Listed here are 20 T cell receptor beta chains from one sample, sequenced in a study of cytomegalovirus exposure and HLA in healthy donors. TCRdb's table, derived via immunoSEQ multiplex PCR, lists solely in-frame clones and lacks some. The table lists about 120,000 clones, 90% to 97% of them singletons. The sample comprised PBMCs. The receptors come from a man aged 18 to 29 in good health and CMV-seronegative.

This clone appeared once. Here the CDR3 DNA reads TGTGCCAGTAGTATATCCAGCGGGAGCTCCTACGAGCAGTACTTC. Translated, it gives CASSISSGSSYEQYF. The chain employs TRBV19 and TRBJ2-7, with 8 positions matching TRBD2. Germline V CDR1 and CDR2: LNHDA, SQIVND (reference sequence). The length of the CDR3 is 15 residues. Trimming took 2 bases from V and 0 from J; bases not matched to a gene: 3.

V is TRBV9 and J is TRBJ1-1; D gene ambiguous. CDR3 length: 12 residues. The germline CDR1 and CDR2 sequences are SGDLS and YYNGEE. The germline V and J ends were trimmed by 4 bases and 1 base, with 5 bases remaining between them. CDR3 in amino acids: CASSRPNTEAFF. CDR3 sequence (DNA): TGTGCCAGCAGCCGTCCGAACACTGAAGCTTTCTTT.

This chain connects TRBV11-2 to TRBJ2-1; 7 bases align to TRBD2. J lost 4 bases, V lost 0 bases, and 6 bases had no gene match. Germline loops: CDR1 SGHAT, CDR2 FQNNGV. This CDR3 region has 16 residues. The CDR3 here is CASSLDNGRIYNEQFF. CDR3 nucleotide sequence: TGTGCCAGCAGCTTAGACAACGGGAGGATTTACAATGAGCAGTTCTTC.

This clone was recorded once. In DNA form, the CDR3 reads TGTGCCAGCACTGTGGGGGGGTCCCGCTCCTACGAGCAGTACTTC. Protein: CASTVGGSRSYEQYF. The J gene is TRBJ2-7, the V gene TRBV28; 7 bases match TRBD2. The V gene's germline CDR1 is MDHEN and CDR2 SYDVKM. The CDR3 contains 15 residues. V lost 7 bases to trimming and J lost 0 bases; unmatched junction nucleotides: 9.

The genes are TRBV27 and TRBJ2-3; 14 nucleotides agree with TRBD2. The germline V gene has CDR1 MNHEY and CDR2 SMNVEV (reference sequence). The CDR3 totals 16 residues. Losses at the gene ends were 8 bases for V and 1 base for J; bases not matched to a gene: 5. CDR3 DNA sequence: TGTGCCAGCGGGACTAGCGGGAGAGGGGGCACAGATACGCAGTATTTT. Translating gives CASGTSGRGGTDTQYF.

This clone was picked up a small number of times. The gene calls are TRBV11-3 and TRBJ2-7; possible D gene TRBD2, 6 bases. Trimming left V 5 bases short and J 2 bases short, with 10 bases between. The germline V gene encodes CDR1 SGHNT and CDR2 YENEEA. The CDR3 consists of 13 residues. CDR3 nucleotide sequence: TGTGCCAGCAGCCCCCGCGGGACCTACGAGCAGTACTTC. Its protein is CASSPRGTYEQYF. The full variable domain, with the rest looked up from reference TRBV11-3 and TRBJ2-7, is EAGVVQSPRYKIIEKKQPVAFWCNPISGHNTLYWYLQNLGQGPELLIRYENEEAVDDSQLPKDRFSAERLKGVDSTLKIQPAELGDSAVYLCASSPRGTYEQYFGPGTRLTVT.

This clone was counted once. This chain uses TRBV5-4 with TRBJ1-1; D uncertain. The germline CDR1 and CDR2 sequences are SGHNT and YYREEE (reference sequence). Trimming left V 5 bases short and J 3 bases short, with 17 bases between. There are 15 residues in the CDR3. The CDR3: CASRSWRAADTEAFF. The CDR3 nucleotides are TGTGCCAGCAGGTCCTGGAGGGCAGCCGACACTGAAGCTTTCTTT.

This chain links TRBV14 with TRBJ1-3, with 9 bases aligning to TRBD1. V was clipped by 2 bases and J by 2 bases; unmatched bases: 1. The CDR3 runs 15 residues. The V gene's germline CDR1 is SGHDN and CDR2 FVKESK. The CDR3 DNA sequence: TGTGCCAGCAGCCAACGGGACAGGGCTGGAAACACCATATATTTT. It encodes CASSQRDRAGNTIYF.

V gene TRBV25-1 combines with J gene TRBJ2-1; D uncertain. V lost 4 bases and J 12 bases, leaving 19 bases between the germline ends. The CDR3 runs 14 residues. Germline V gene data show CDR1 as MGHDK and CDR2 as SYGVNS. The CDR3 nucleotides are TGTGCCAGCAGTGGTGCCCTTTACGGTGGCGGGCAGTTCTTC. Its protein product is CASSGALYGGGQFF.

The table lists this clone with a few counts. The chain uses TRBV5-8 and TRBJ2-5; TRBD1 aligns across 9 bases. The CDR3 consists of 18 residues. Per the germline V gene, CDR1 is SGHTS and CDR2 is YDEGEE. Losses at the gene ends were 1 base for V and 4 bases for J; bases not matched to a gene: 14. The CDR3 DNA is TGTGCCAGCAGCTTGATAATTCTCGGGACAGGGTTTGCAGAGACCCAGTACTTC. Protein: CASSLIILGTGFAETQYF.

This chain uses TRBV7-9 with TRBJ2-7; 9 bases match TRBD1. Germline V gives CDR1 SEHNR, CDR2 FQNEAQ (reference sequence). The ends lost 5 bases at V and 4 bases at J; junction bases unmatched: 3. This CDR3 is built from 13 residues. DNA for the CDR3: TGTGCCAGCAGCCCCGGACAGGGGTACGAGCAGTACTTC. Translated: CASSPGQGYEQYF.

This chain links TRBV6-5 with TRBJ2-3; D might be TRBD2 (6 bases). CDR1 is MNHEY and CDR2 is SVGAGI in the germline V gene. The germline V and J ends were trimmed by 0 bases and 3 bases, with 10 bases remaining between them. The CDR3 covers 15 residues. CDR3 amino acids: CASSYSGGETDTQYF. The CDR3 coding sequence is TGTGCCAGCAGTTACTCGGGGGGAGAGACAGATACGCAGTATTTT.

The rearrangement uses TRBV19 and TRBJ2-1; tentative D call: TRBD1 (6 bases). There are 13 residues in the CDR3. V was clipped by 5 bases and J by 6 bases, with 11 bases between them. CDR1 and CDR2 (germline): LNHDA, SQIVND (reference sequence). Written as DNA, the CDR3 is TGTGCCAGTAGTTCCCAGGGGCTCAATGAGCAGTTCTTC. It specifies CASSSQGLNEQFF.

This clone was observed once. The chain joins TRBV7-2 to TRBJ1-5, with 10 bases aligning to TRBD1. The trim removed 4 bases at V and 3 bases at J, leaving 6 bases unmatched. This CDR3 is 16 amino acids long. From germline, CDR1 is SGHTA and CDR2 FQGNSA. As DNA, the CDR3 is TGTGCCAGCAGCTCCTCGGACAGGGGGAACAATCAGCCCCAGCATTTT. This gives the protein CASSSSDRGNNQPQHF.

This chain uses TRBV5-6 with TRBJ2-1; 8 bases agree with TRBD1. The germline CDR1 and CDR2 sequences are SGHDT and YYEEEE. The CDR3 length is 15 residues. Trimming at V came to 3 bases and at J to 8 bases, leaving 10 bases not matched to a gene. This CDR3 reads CASSSLGQVVDEQFF. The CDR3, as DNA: TGTGCCAGCAGCTCCCTGGGACAGGTAGTTGATGAGCAGTTCTTC.

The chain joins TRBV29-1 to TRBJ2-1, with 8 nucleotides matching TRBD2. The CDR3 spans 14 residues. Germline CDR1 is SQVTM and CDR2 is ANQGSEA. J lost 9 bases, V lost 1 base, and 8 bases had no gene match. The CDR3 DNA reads TGCAGCGTTGAAGGGCGAGCGGGAGTGGGTGAGCAGTTCTTC. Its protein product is CSVEGRAGVGEQFF.

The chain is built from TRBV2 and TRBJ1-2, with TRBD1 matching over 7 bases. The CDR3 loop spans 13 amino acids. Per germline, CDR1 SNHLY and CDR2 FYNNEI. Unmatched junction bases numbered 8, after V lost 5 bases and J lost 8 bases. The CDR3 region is CASSRDRVGGYTF. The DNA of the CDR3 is TGTGCCAGCAGTAGGGACAGAGTTGGCGGCTACACCTTC.

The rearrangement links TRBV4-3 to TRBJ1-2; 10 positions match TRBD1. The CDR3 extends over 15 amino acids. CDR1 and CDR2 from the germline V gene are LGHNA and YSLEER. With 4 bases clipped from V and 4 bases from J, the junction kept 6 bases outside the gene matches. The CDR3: CASSPRQGASYGYTF. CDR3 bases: TGCGCCAGCAGCCCTCGACAGGGGGCGAGCTATGGCTACACCTTC.

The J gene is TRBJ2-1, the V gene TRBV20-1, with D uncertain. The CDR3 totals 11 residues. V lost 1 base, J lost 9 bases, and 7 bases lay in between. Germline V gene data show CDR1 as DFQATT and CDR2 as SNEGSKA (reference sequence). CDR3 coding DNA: TGCAGTGCTAGAGCTAGGAGTGAGCAGTTCTTC. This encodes CSARARSEQFF.

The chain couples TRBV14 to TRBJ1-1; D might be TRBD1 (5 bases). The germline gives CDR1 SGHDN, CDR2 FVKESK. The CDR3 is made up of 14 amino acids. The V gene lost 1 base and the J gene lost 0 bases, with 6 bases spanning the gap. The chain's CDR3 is CASSQAGMNTEAFF. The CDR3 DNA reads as TGTGCCAGCAGCCAAGCAGGGATGAACACTGAAGCTTTCTTT.